A selection of T cell receptor beta chains follows, all from one sample in a study of blood T cell repertoires in COVID-19. The repertoire was sequenced with immunoSEQ multiplex PCR; TCRdb's copy has only in-frame clones and lacks some. The sample has roughly 65,000 clones; 75% to 90% are singletons. Material: peripheral blood. These receptor sequences come from a woman older than 75 with active or convalescent COVID-19. The CDR3 runs from the conserved cysteine through the conserved F or W. D genes are given only for firm matches. Not all rows give a size; the values are once, few, many and, for expanded clones, a class.

V gene: TRBV12-3/TRBV12-4; J gene: TRBJ2-5; clone size: -; D gene: -; CDR3 DNA: TGTGCCAGCAGTTTCTTCTCGCAGGAGACCCAGTACTTC; CDR3 protein: CASSFFSQETQYF
V gene: TRBV12-3/TRBV12-4; J gene: TRBJ1-2; clone size: -; D gene: -; CDR3 DNA: TGTGCCAGCTCAACTGGGGGCCGTTTGGGCTACACCTTC; CDR3 protein: CASSTGGRLGYTF
V gene: TRBV5-5; J gene: TRBJ2-4; clone size: -; D gene: TRBD1; CDR3 DNA: TGTGCCAGCAGCCTGAGGACAGGGGCCTCTACTTTTGGCAAAAACATTCAGTACTTC; CDR3 protein: CASSLRTGASTFGKNIQYF
V gene: TRBV5-8; J gene: TRBJ1-3; clone size: -; D gene: -; CDR3 DNA: TGTGCCAGCACCCTACTAATCTCTGGAAACACCATATATTTT; CDR3 protein: CASTLLISGNTIYF
V gene: TRBV19; J gene: TRBJ2-1; clone size: -; D gene: -; CDR3 DNA: TGTGCCAGTAGTACGCCTGGAGGGGGCCCATCCTACAATGAGCAGTTCTTC; CDR3 protein: CASSTPGGGPSYNEQFF
V gene: TRBV6-5; J gene: TRBJ1-5; clone size: -; D gene: TRBD1; CDR3 DNA: TGTGCCAGCAGTTACTCCGGGACAGACAATCAGCCCCAGCATTTT; CDR3 protein: CASSYSGTDNQPQHF
V gene: TRBV18; J gene: TRBJ2-4; clone size: -; D gene: -; CDR3 DNA: TGTGCCAGCTCACCACGCCTGGGAGTTAAGGACTCACTAGCCAAAAACATTCAGTACTTC; CDR3 protein: CASSPRLGVKDSLAKNIQYF
V gene: TRBV5-4; J gene: TRBJ1-5; clone size: -; D gene: TRBD1; CDR3 DNA: TGTGCCAGCAGCTTTTTACCCGGGACAGGGGATCAGCCCCAGCATTTT; CDR3 protein: CASSFLPGTGDQPQHF
V gene: TRBV20-1; J gene: TRBJ2-3; clone size: -; D gene: -; CDR3 DNA: TGCTCATATAACTGGGCAAATACGCAGTATTTT; CDR3 protein: CSYNWANTQYF
V gene: TRBV15; J gene: TRBJ1-4; clone size: -; D gene: -; CDR3 DNA: TGTGCCACCAGCAGGGTCCCACCCGCGGTCCTAACTAATGAAAAACTGTTTTTT; CDR3 protein: CATSRVPPAVLTNEKLFF
V gene: TRBV30; J gene: TRBJ1-2; clone size: once; D gene: -; CDR3 DNA: TGTGCCTCCTCAACACTCGGGGGACCCCAGGCTAGAACCTTC; CDR3 protein: CASSTLGGPQARTF
V gene: TRBV7-2; J gene: TRBJ1-1; clone size: once; D gene: -; CDR3 DNA: TGTGCCAGCAGTTCCGGGTCAGGGTACACTGAAGCTTTCTTT; CDR3 protein: CASSSGSGYTEAFF
V gene: TRBV7-6; J gene: TRBJ2-2; clone size: -; D gene: TRBD2; CDR3 DNA: TGTGCCAGCAGCTTAGCGCAGGCTAGCGGGGGCCACCAAGCGCTGTTTTTT; CDR3 protein: CASSLAQASGGHQALFF
V gene: TRBV5-1; J gene: TRBJ1-2; clone size: -; D gene: TRBD1; CDR3 DNA: TGCGCCAGCAGCTCCGACTCGGACAGGGGGCGTGAAGGCTACACCTTC; CDR3 protein: CASSSDSDRGREGYTF
V gene: TRBV9; J gene: TRBJ2-2; clone size: -; D gene: -; CDR3 DNA: TGTGCCAGCAGCGAGGGGGTAGGGGTGGTAAACACCGGGGAGCTGTTTTTT; CDR3 protein: CASSEGVGVVNTGELFF
V gene: TRBV6-5; J gene: TRBJ1-1; clone size: -; D gene: -; CDR3 DNA: TGTGCCAGCAACCATCAGCAAGGGAGCACTGAAGCTTTCTTT; CDR3 protein: CASNHQQGSTEAFF
V gene: TRBV7-2; J gene: TRBJ1-6; clone size: -; D gene: -; CDR3 DNA: TGTGCCAGCAGCTTAGCGCCACAGAGCTCCTATAATTCACCCCTCCACTTT; CDR3 protein: CASSLAPQSSYNSPLHF